This entry concerns a single T cell receptor (beta chain). Its antigen remains unknown. PCR was performed a second time for roughly 7 to 11 cycles using a sample-barcoded 5' primer and a J-beta primer mix. In TCRdb, the 5' RACE reads were re-called with MiXCR into one record per CDR3 protein. The table shows 1.5 million to 2 million distinct CDR3 sequences, with under 30% occurring only once. The sample is drawn from a study of blood T cells in healthy people across ages. General study results and limits: The authors considered diversity estimates from one million T cells to be underestimates. While age rose, TCR beta diversity per million T cells dropped in a roughly linear way.

The CDR3 consists of 18 residues. V gave up 4 bases and J gave up 0 bases; unmatched junction bases: 10. Germline CDR1 and CDR2: SGHDT and YYEEEE. Donors were systemically healthy Caucasian individuals from Russia aged 6 to 90 years. The sequenced sample was blood. This TCR was sampled from a woman in her thirties in good health. The chain links TRBV5-6 to TRBJ2-3; 11 nucleotides match TRBD2. For the CDR3, the DNA is TGTGCCAGCAGCAGGGATAGCGGGGGGGGATTCAGCACAGATACGCAGTATTTT. Translated: CASSRDSGGGFSTDTQYF.